The clone carrying this TCR beta chain is a singleton in its sample. The data stem from a study of glioma-infiltrating T cells after dendritic cell vaccination. Study details: Treatment, given 2003 to 2012, was autologous tumor lysate-pulsed dendritic cell vaccination. Three intradermal dendritic cell vaccine injections were given every two weeks.

Selection required adequate fresh-frozen tumor tissue plus more than two years' survival data. V lost 3 bases and J lost 8, with 16 bases in between. CDR3 length: 15 amino acids. Germline CDR1 MNHEY, CDR2 SMNVEV (reference sequence). The table came from immunoSEQ multiplex PCR; TCRdb's copy has only in-frame clones and leaves some out. Here the sample spans approximately 84,000 clones, 85% to 90% being singletons. The TCR originated in a human donor with glioblastoma. The input for sequencing was blood, taken before dendritic cell vaccination. The chain is built from TRBV27 and TRBJ1-4, with D tentatively TRBD1 (5 bases). DNA of the CDR3: TGTGCCAGCAGTTTCGCCGGGCAGGGATACGAAAAACTGTTTTTT. It is translated as CASSFAGQGYEKLFF.